This TCR beta chain was profiled in a study of tumor and adjacent non-tumor tissue in lung cancer (dated by TCRdb to 2016 to 2019). In the study overall: The cohort included more than nine adenocarcinoma, 2 squamous cell carcinoma and 1 small cell lung cancer patients. Using bulk TCRbeta repertoires from approximately 15 lung cancer patients, the study set lung tumor tissue side by side with matched distant non-tumor lung tissue. Sequencing generated a total of approximately 130 million productive TCRbeta reads, averaging about 4 million reads per sample. Among the approximately 15 patients, ages ranged from roughly 30 to 76 years, some ten were men and 5 were women, and disease was TNM stage I to III. About 30 paired specimens, one tumor and one normal lung sample per patient, were profiled by TCRbeta CDR3 sequencing. The study at large found these results: In normal lung, the top 100 clones accounted for a significantly larger cumulative share of the repertoire than in tumor tissue. Younger patients had significantly higher TCR diversity, and higher tumor TCR diversity was associated with shorter overall and disease-free survival. Significantly higher TCR diversity (inverse Simpson) was observed in tumor tissue than in normal lung tissue (approximately 430 vs 150, P = 0.0075, Mann-Whitney U test). The sequencing platform is not named in the methods, and unique molecular identifiers are not mentioned. Only roughly 14 patients were included in the cohort, and the need for larger samples and more detailed clinical data was noted by the authors. Because peripheral blood was not sequenced, the blood TCRbeta repertoires of the lung cancer patients in the study went unexamined.

For CDR1 and CDR2, the germline V gene lists SNHLY and FYNNEI. Including the terminal cysteine and phenylalanine, the CDR3 comprises 14 residues. The DNA shown is the 42-base CDR3, in frame from base 1. V has 4 bases trimmed and J has 2 bases trimmed; junction bases matching no gene number 3. Regarding this clonotype: This clone's antigen is unknown. One base away there is no much larger clone; base qualities are not given.

Bulk unsorted tissue served as the source for RNA extraction, and RNA quality was assessed using a NanoDrop ND-1000 and an Agilent 2100. Normal lung samples were distant non-tumor tissue taken more than 3 cm from the tumor edge. Donors were newly diagnosed lung cancer patients admitted for thoracic surgery in China between August and November 2014, without prior chemotherapy. Patients with previous radiotherapy or chemotherapy, or with another concurrent cancer, were excluded from the study. Surgical tissue pieces of about 1-2.1 cm3 were preserved in RNAlater solution and stored at -80 °C until use. Library prep was done by multiplex PCR. Data came from an Illumina HiSeq 2500. TCRbeta libraries were constructed through three rounds of nested PCR with primers (Table S4) according to protocols modified from ARM-PCR. Before sequencing, PCR products of 200-500 bp were excised from the gel and purified with the QIAquick gel extraction kit. As for how the authors treated the data: Reads were cleaned with Trimmomatic, merged with FLASH into complete CDR3 sequences, and assigned to V(D)J germline segments with MiTCR. VDJtools was used to compute clonal diversity as the inverse Simpson's index. Productive reads were defined as in-frame sequences without a premature stop codon. Using fastp at Q25 and MiXCR, TCRdb reprocessed the public reads and kept productive beta chains. Rows merge per CDR3 protein into single entries with the most common DNA and genes. TCRdb's processing, not the authors' own work, is the source of the V and J calls. This sample comprises approximately 79,000 distinct CDR3 sequences, about 80% of them detected only once. The ten largest clones take up under 50% of the sample.

This receptor was obtained from a man aged 65-85 years with non-small cell lung cancer. Sequencing was carried out using distant non-tumor lung tissue. Rearrangement joined TRBV2 to TRBJ1-2, with 8 central nucleotides matching TRBD1. The base sequence is TGTGCCAGCAGTGGTTACAGGGGGAACTATGGCTACACCTTC. Translated, this is CASSGYRGNYGYTF.